The clone carrying this T cell receptor beta chain came up a few times. As yet, its antigen is unknown. The data originate from a study of T-cell memory formation after mild COVID-19. Study context: For the most part, TCR clusters were specific to one donor.

CDR1 and CDR2 from the germline V gene are LGHNA and YNFKEQ. V was shortened by 0 bases and J by 6 bases, with 15 bases between the two germline ends. CDR3 length equals 17 residues. One entry per CDR3 protein, called by TCRdb with MiXCR from the 5' RACE reads. Of around 300,000 distinct CDR3 sequences listed, under 20% are singletons. Study results and limitations: The study found balanced CD4/CD8 in clones contracting day 15 to 85 and a CD4+ lean in later expanders.

V is TRBV4-2 and J is TRBJ1-6; D not certain. The source of this sequence is a man between 18 and 35 years old who had mild COVID-19 (a few samples of this study predate the infection). Cell type and time point are not known. The sample comprised PBMCs or a T cell subset sorted from them (not recorded which). The CDR3 sequence: CASSQDRVGLANSPLHF. The CDR3 coding sequence is TGTGCCAGCAGCCAAGATCGGGTAGGGCTCGCTAATTCACCCCTCCACTTT.